The sequence of this T cell receptor beta chain was determined in a study of blood T cell repertoires in COVID-19. Study processing details: Estimation of nucleated cell counts was performed using reference gene primer amplification. Clones were read by immunoSEQ multiplex PCR, and TCRdb kept only the in-frame ones, dropping some. V and J calls and clone size come straight from that table; D and trimming were deduced from the DNA. Altogether almost 200,000 clones are present, 85% to 90% being singletons, with the ten largest covering approximately 0.75%. Germline loops: CDR1 SGHTA, CDR2 FQGTGA. The CDR3 is 17 amino acids. The V segment lost 5 bases and the J segment 2 bases; nucleotides outside the gene matches: 6.

The V and J genes are TRBV7-3 and TRBJ2-1; 13 bases match TRBD2. The source material was peripheral blood. The sequence was collected from a woman in her 70s with acute or convalescent COVID-19. In DNA form, the CDR3 reads TGTGCCAGCAGCCCGAGGACTAGCGGGAGCCCCTACAATGAGCAGTTCTTC. Amino acid sequence: CASSPRTSGSPYNEQFF.